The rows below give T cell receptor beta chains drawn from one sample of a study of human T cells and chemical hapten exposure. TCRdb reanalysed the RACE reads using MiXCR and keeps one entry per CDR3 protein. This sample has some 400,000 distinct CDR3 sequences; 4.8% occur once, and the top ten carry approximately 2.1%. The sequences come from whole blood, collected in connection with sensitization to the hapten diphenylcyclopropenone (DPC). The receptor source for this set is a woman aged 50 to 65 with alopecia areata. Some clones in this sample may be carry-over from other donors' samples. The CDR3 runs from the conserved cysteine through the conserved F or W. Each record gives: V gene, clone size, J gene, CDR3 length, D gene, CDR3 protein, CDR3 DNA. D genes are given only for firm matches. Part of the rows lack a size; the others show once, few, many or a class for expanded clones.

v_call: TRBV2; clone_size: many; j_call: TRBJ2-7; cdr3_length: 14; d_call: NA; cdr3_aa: CASTAAGQAYEQYF; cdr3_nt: TGTGCCAGCACTGCCGCGGGGCAAGCCTACGAGCAGTACTTC
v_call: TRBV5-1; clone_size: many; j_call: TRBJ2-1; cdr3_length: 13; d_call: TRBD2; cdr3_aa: CASSLSLAAEQFF; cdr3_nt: TGCGCCAGCAGCTTGTCACTAGCGGCTGAGCAGTTCTTC
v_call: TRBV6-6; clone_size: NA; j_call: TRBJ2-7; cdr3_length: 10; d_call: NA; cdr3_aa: CASGQGPLCF; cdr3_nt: TGTGCCAGCGGCCAGGGCCCATTGTGCTTC
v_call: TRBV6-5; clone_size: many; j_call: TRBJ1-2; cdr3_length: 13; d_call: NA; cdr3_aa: CASSRDGFYGYTF; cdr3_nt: TGTGCCAGCAGTCGGGACGGATTCTATGGCTACACCTTC
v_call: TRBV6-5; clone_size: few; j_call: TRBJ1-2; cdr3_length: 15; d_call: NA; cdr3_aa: CASSYSGRAAYGYTF; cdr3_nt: TGTGCCAGCAGTTACTCTGGCAGGGCGGCCTATGGCTACACCTTC
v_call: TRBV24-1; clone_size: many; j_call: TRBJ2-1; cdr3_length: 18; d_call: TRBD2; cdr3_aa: CATSDLQTSGSRHNEQFF; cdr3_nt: TGTGCCACCAGTGATTTGCAAACTAGCGGGAGCAGACACAATGAGCAGTTCTTC
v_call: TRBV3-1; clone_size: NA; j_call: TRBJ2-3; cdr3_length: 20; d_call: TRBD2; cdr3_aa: CASSQDRGAGEFYSTDTQYF; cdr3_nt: TGTGCCAGCAGCCAAGATCGCGGAGCGGGAGAGTTTTATAGCACAGATACGCAGTATTTT
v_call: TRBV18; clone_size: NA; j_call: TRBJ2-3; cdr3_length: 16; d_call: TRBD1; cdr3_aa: CASSSRTGEGTDTQYF; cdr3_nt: TGTGCCAGCTCGTCCAGAACAGGGGAAGGAACAGATACGCAGTATTTT
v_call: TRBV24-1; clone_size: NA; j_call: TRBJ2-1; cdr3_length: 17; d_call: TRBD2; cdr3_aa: CATSDPRTSGGSNEQFF; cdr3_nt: TGTGCCACCAGTGATCCCCGGACTAGCGGGGGGTCAAATGAGCAGTTCTTC
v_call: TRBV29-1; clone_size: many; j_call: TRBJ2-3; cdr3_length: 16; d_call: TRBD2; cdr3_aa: CSVGDLGGRAEDTQYF; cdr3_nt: TGCAGCGTTGGAGACTTGGGCGGGAGGGCCGAAGATACGCAGTATTTT
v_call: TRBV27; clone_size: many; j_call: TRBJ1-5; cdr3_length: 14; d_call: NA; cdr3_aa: CASSTGTGNQPQHF; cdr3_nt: TGTGCCAGCAGCACAGGGACGGGCAATCAGCCCCAGCATTTT
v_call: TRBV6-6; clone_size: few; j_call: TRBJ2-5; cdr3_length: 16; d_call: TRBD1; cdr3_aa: CASSYLDRGRQETQYF; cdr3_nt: TGTGCCAGCAGTTACTTGGACAGGGGGCGACAAGAGACCCAGTACTTC
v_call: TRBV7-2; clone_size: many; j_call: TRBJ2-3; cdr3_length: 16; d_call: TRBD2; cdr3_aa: CASSLISGGARDTQYF; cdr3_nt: TGTGCCAGCAGCTTAATCAGCGGGGGGGCCCGAGATACGCAGTATTTT
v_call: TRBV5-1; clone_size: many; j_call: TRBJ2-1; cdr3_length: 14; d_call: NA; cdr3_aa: CASSLQGSGNEQFF; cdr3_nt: TGCGCCAGCAGCTTGCAGGGGTCGGGGAATGAGCAGTTCTTC
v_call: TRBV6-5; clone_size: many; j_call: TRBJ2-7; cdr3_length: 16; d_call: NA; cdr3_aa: CASSYSIEVGRNEQYF; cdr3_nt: TGTGCCAGCAGTTACTCGATCGAAGTGGGGAGGAACGAGCAGTACTTC
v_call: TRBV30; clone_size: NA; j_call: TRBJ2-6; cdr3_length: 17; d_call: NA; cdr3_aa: CAWSVGAGLSGANVLTF; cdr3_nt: TGTGCCTGGAGTGTCGGAGCAGGGTTGTCTGGGGCCAACGTCCTGACTTTC
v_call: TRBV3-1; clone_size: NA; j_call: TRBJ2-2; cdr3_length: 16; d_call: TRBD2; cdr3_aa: CASSPSAGVSTGELFF; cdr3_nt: TGTGCCAGCAGCCCCTCTGCGGGGGTTTCCACCGGGGAGCTGTTTTTT
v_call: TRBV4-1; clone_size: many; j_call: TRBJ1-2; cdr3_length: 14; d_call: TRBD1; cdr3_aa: CASSQDRGGYGYTF; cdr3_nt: TGCGCCAGCAGCCAGGACAGGGGGGGCTATGGCTACACCTTC
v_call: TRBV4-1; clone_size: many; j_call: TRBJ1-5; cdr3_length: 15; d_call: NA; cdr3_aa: CASSQVGGLGQPQHF; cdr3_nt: TGCGCCAGCAGCCAAGTCGGAGGGTTGGGTCAGCCCCAGCATTTT
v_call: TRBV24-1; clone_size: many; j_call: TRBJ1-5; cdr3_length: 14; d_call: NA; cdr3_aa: CATEMGWGHEPQHF; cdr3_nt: TGTGCCACCGAGATGGGGTGGGGGCATGAGCCCCAGCATTTT
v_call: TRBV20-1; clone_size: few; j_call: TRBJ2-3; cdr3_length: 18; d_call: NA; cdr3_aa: CSARPNVRRSRMPDTQYF; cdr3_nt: TGCAGTGCTAGACCGAACGTACGACGGTCCCGAATGCCAGATACGCAGTATTTT
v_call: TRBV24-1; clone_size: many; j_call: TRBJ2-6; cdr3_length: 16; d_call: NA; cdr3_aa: CATSDRRDPGANVLTF; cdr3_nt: TGTGCCACCAGCGATAGGAGGGATCCAGGGGCCAACGTCCTGACTTTC
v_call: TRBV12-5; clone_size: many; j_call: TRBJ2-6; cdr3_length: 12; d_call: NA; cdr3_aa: CASSSAHNVLTF; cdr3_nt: TGTGCTAGTTCATCCGCTCACAACGTCCTGACTTTC
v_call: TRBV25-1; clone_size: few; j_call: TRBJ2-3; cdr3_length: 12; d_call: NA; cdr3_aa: CASHRGTDTQYF; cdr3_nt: TGTGCCAGTCATAGGGGCACAGATACGCAGTATTTT
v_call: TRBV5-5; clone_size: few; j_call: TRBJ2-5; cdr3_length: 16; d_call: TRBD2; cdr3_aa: CASSPLAGAIQETQYF; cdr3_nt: TGTGCCAGCAGCCCACTAGCGGGGGCCATCCAAGAGACCCAGTACTTC
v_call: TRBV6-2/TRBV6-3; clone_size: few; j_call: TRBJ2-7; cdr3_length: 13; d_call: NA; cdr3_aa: CASSRIDSYEQYF; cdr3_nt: TGTGCCAGCAGTAGAATCGACAGCTACGAGCAGTACTTC
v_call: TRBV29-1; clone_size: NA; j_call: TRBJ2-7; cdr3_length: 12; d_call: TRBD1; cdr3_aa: CSVGTVLGEQYF; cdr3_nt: TGCAGCGTCGGGACAGTTCTGGGCGAGCAGTACTTC
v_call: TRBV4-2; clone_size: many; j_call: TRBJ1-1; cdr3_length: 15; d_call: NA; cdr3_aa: CASSQELGQNTEAFF; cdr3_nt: TGTGCCAGCAGCCAAGAACTGGGACAAAACACTGAAGCTTTCTTT
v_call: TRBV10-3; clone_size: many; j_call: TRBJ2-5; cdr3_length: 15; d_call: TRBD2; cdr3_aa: CAIYTLTSGGPVRYF; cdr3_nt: TGTGCCATCTACACTCTGACTAGCGGGGGGCCGGTTAGGTACTTC
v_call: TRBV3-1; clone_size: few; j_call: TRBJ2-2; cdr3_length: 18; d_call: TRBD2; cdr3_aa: CASSLRVGLAGETGELFF; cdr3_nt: TGTGCCAGCAGCCTAAGGGTAGGGCTAGCGGGAGAGACCGGGGAGCTGTTTTTT
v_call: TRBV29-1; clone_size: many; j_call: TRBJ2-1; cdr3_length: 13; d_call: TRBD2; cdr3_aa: CSVVGTSLREQFF; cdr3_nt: TGCAGCGTGGTTGGGACTAGCCTCAGGGAGCAGTTCTTC
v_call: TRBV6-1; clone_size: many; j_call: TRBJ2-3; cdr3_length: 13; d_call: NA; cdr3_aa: CASSEPTRDTQYF; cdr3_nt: TGTGCCAGCAGTGAACCGACAAGAGATACGCAGTATTTT
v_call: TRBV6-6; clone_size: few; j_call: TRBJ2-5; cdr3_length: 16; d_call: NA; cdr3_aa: CASTYPSRDIQETQYF; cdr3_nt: TGTGCCAGCACTTACCCTTCCCGGGACATCCAAGAGACCCAGTACTTC
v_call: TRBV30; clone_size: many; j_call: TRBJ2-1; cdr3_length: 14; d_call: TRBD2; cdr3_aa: CAWSVSGGDNEQFF; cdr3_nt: TGTGCCTGGAGTGTAAGCGGGGGAGACAATGAGCAGTTCTTC
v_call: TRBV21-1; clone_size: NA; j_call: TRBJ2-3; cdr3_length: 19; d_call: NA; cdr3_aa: CASKKGGTSAISSTDTQYF; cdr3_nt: TGTGCCAGCAAAAAAGGTGGTACTAGCGCCATCTCTAGCACAGATACGCAGTATTTT
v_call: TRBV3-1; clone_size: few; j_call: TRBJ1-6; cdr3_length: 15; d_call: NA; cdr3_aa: CASSQDSVGNSPLHF; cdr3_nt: TGTGCCAGCAGCCAAGATTCAGTGGGGAATTCACCCCTCCACTTT
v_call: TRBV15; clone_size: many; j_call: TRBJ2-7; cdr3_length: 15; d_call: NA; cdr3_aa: CATSRDVVAGREQYF; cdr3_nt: TGTGCCACCAGCAGAGATGTGGTGGCTGGGCGCGAGCAGTACTTC
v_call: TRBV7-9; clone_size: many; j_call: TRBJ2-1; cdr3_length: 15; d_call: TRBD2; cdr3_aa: CASSSSGGAYNEQFF; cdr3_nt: TGTGCCAGCAGCTCCAGCGGGGGAGCCTACAATGAGCAGTTCTTC
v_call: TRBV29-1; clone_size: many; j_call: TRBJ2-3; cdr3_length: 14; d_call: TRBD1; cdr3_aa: CSVAGTGGTDTQYF; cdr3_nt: TGCAGCGTTGCGGGGACAGGGGGCACAGATACGCAGTATTTT
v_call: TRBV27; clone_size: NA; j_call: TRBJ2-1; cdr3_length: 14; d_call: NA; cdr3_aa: CASGKWTSYNEQFF; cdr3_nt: TGTGCCAGCGGAAAATGGACCTCCTACAATGAGCAGTTCTTC
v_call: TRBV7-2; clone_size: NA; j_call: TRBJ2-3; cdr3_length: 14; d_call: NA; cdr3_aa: CASSPGQGLDTQYF; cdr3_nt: TGTGCCAGCAGCCCGGGGCAAGGCCTGGATACGCAGTATTTT
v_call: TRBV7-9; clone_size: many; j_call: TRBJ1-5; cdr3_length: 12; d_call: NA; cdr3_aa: CASSVSNQPQHF; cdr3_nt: TGTGCCAGCAGCGTTAGCAATCAGCCCCAGCATTTT
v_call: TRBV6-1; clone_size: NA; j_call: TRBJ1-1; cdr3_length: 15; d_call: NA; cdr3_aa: CASSEEQDYGTEAFF; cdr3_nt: TGTGCCAGCAGTGAAGAGCAGGACTACGGCACTGAAGCTTTCTTT
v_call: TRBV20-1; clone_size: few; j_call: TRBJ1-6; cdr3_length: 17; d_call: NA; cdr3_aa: CSARPLGEAPRDSPLHF; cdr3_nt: TGCAGTGCTAGACCCCTCGGCGAGGCGCCGAGGGATTCACCCCTCCACTTT
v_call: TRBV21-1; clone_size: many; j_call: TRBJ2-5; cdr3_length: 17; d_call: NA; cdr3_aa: CASSKECSGGTQETQYF; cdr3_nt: TGTGCCAGCAGCAAAGAATGCAGCGGGGGGACCCAAGAGACCCAGTACTTC
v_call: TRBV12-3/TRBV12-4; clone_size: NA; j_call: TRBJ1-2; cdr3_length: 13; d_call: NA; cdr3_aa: CASSLEDYYGYTF; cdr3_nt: TGTGCCAGCAGTTTAGAGGATTACTATGGCTACACCTTC
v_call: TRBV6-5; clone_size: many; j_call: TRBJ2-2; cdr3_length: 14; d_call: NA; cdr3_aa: CASSPAPTAGELFF; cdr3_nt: TGTGCCAGCAGTCCCGCTCCCACGGCCGGGGAGCTGTTTTTT
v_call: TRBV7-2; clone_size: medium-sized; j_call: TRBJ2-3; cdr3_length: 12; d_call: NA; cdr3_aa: CASSFSTDTQYF; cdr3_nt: TGTGCCAGCAGCTTTAGCACAGATACGCAGTATTTT
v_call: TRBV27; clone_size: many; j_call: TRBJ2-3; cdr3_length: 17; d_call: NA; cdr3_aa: CASRRKAVPSSTDTQYF; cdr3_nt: TGTGCCAGCCGTAGGAAGGCCGTCCCCTCTAGCACAGATACGCAGTATTTT
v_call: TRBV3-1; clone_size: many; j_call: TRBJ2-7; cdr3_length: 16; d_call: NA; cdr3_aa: CASSQGAGTLFYEQYF; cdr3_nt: TGTGCCAGCAGCCAAGGTGCCGGGACCCTTTTCTACGAGCAGTACTTC
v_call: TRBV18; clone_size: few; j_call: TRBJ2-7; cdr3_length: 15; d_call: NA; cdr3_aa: CASSPGLGEDGEQYF; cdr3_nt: TGTGCCAGCTCACCAGGATTGGGGGAAGATGGGGAGCAGTACTTC
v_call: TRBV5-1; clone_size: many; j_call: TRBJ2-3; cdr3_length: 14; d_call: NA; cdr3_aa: CASSLSPGADTQYF; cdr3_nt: TGCGCCAGCAGCTTGTCCCCAGGGGCAGATACGCAGTATTTT